One and the same sample provided the 2 T cell receptor beta chains below, sequenced in a study of CD8+CD57+ T cells in acquired aplastic anemia. Genomic DNA served as template for TCR beta VDJ and CDR3 profiling. TCRdb reprocessed the reads with MiXCR, giving one entry per CDR3 protein. The sample has under 350,000 distinct CDR3 sequences, under 65% seen once; the top ten hold 1.3%. Selection for sequencing was limited to patients who had shown CD8+CD57+ cell expansion by flow cytometry. Sequencing was done on a sample of sorted CD4+, CD8+, or CD8+CD57+ T cells (not recorded which) from PBMCs. Receptor source: a human donor with aplastic anemia.

The V gene is TRBV19, the J gene TRBJ2-5, with D maybe TRBD2 (5 bases). V dropped 3 bases and J dropped 3 bases, with 8 bases sitting between them. There are 13 residues in the CDR3. Germline-derived CDR1 and CDR2 are LNHDA and SQIVND (reference sequence). The CDR3 loop reads CASSIRGKETQYF. The CDR3 nucleotides read TGTGCCAGTAGTATCCGAGGGAAAGAGACCCAGTACTTC.

This clonotype was seen ten or more times. This chain connects TRBV19 to TRBJ2-7; 9 bases agree with TRBD2. The V gene's germline CDR1 is LNHDA and CDR2 SQIVND (reference sequence). V lost 4 bases, J lost 3 bases, and 7 bases stayed unmatched. This CDR3 region has 15 residues. CDR3 loop: CASSTALSGSYEQYF. DNA of the CDR3: TGTGCCAGTAGTACAGCCCTTAGCGGGAGCTACGAGCAGTACTTC.